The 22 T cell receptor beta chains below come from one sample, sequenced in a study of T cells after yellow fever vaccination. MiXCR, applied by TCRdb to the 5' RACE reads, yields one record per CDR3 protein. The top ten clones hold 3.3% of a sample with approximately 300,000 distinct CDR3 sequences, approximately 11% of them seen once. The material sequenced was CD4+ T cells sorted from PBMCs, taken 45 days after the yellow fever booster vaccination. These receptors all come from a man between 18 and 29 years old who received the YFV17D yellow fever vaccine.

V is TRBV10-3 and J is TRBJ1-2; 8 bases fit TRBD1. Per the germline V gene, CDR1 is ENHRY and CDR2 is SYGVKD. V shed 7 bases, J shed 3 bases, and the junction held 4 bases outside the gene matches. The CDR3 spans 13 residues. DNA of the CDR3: TGTGCCATCACCCTGGACAGGGACTATGGCTACACCTTC. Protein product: CAITLDRDYGYTF.

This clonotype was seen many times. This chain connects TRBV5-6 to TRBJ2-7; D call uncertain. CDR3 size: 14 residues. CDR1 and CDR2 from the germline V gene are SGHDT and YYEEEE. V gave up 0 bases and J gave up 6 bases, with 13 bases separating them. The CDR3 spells CASSLVGRRFEQYV. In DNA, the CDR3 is TGTGCCAGCAGCTTGGTCGGCCGCCGTTTCGAGCAGTACGTC.

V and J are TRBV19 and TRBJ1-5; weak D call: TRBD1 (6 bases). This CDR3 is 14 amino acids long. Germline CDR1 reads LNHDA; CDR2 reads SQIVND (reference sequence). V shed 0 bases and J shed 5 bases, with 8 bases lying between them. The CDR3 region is CASSIDRGDQPQHF. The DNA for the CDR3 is TGTGCCAGTAGTATAGATAGGGGGGATCAGCCCCAGCATTTT. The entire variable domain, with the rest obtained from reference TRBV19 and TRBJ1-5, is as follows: DGGITQSPKYLFRKEGQNVTLSCEQNLNHDAMYWYRQDPGQGLRLIYYSQIVNDFQKGDIAEGYSVSREKKESFPLTVTSAQKNPTAFYLCASSIDRGDQPQHFGDGTRLSIL.

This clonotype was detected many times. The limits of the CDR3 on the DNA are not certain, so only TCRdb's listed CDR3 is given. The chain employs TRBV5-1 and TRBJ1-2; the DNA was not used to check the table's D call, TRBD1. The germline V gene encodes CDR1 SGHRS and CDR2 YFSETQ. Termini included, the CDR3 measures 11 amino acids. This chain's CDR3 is CASSFGAGTVF.

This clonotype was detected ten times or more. CDR3 bases: TGTGCCAGCAGTCCCACCAGGGGGAACACTGAAGCTTTCTTT. It encodes CASSPTRGNTEAFF. The chain couples TRBV7-2 to TRBJ1-1; D might be TRBD1 (6 bases). From germline, CDR1 is SGHTA and CDR2 FQGNSA. This CDR3 is 14 amino acids long. Trimming removed 6 bases from V and 1 base from J, with 12 bases in between.

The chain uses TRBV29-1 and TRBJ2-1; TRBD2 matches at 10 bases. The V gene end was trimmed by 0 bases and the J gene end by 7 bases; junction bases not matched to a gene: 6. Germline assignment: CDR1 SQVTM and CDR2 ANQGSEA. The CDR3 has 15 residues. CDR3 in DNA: TGCAGCGTTGAAGATTCTAGCGGGGGAGCGAATGAGCAGTTCTTC. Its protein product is CSVEDSSGGANEQFF.

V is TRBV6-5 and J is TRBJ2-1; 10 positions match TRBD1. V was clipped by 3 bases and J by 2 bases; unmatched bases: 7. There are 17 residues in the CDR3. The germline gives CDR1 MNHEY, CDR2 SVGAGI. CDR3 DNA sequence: TGTGCCAGCAGTTATGGTGGGGGACAGGGGACCTACAATGAGCAGTTCTTC. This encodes CASSYGGGQGTYNEQFF.

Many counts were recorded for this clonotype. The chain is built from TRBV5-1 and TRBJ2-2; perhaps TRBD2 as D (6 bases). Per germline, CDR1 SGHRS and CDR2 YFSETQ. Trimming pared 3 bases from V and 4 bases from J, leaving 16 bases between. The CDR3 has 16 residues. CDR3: CASSSGPGEGTGELFF. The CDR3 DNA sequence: TGCGCCAGCAGCTCGGGCCCGGGAGAAGGCACCGGGGAGCTGTTTTTT. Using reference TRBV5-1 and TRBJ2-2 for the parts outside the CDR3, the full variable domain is KAGVTQTPRYLIKTRGQQVTLSCSPISGHRSVSWYQQTPGQGLQFLFEYFSETQRNKGNFPGRFSGRQFSNSRSEMNVSTLELGDSALYLCASSSGPGEGTGELFFGEGSRLTVL.

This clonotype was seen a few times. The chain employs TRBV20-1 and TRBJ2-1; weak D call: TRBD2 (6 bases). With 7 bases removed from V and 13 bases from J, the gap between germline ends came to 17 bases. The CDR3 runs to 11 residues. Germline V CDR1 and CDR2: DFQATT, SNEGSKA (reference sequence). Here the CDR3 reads CSVAAGHLQFF. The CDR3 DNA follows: TGCAGTGTAGCAGCGGGCCACCTTCAGTTCTTC.

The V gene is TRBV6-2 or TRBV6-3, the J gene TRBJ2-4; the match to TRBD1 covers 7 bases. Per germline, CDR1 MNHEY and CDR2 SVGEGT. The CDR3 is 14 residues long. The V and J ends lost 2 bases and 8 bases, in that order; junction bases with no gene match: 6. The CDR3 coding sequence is TGTGCCAGCAGTTACAGGGGGCCGTGGTACATTCAGTACTTC. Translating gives CASSYRGPWYIQYF.

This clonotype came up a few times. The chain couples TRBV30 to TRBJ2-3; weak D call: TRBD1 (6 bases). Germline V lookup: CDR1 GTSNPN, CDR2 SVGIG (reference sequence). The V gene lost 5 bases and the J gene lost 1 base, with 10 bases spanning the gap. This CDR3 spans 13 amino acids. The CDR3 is CAWSDSRTDTQYF. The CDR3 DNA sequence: TGTGCCTGGTCGGACAGTCGCACAGATACGCAGTATTTT.

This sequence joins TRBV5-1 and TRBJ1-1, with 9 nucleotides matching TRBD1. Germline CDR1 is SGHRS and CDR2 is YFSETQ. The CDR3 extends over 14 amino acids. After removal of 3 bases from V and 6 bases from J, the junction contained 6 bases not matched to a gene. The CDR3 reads CASSSGTGIPEAFF. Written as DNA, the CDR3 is TGCGCCAGCAGCTCCGGGACAGGGATCCCTGAAGCTTTCTTT.

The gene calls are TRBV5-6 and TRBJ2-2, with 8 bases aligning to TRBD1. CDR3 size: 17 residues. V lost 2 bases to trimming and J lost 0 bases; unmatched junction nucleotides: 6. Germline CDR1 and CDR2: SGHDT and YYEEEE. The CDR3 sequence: CASSFGQGNANTGELFF. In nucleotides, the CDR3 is TGTGCCAGCAGCTTCGGACAGGGTAATGCGAACACCGGGGAGCTGTTTTTT. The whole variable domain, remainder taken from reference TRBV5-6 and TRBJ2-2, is DAGVTQSPTHLIKTRGQQVTLRCSPKSGHDTVSWYQQALGQGPQFIFQYYEEEERQRGNFPDRFSGHQFPNYSSELNVNALLLGDSALYLCASSFGQGNANTGELFFGEGSRLTVL.

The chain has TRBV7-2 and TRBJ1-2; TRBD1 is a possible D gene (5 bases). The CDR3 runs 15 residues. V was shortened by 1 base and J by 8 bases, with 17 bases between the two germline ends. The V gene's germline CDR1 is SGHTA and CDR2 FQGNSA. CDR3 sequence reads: CASSLELRTPGGYTF. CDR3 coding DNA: TGTGCCAGCAGCTTAGAGCTCCGGACACCCGGGGGCTACACCTTC.

The CDR3 reads CASSQGAGEPDFFEQFF. For the CDR3, the DNA is TGTGCCAGCAGCCAAGGGGCCGGGGAACCAGACTTTTTTGAGCAGTTCTTC. V is TRBV4-2 and J is TRBJ2-1, with a tentative D call TRBD2 (5 bases). V gave up 1 base and J gave up 9 bases, with 22 bases separating them. Germline-derived CDR1 and CDR2 are LGHNA and YNFKEQ. The CDR3 contains 17 residues.

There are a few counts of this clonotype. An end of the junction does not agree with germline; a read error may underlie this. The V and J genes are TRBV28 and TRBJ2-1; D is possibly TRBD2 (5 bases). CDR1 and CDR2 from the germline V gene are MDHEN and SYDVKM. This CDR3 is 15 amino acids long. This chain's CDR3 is CASSFSGSSYTEQFF. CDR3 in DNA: TGTGCCAGCAGTTTCAGCGGTAGCTCCTACACTGAGCAGTTCTTC.

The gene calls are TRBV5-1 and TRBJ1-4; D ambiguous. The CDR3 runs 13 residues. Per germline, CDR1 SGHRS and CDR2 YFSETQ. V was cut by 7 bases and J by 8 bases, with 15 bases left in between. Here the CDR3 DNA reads TGCGCCAGCGGTGAGGTAGGACGAGAAAAACTGTTTTTT. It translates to CASGEVGREKLFF.

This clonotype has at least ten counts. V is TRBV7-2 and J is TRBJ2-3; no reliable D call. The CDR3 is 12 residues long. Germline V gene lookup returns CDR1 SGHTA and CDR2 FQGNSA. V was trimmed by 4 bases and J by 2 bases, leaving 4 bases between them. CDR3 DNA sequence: TGTGCCAGCAGCTCTTACACAGATACGCAGTATTTT. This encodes CASSSYTDTQYF.

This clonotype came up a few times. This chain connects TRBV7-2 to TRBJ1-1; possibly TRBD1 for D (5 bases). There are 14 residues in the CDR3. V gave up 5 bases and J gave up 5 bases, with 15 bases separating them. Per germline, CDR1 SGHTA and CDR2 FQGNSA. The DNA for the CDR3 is TGTGCCAGCAGCCGAAACCCCAGGGCAACTGAAGCTTTCTTT. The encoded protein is CASSRNPRATEAFF.

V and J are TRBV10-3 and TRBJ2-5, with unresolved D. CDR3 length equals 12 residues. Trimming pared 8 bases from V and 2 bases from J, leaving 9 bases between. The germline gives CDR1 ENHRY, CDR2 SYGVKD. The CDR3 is CAIAPRQETQYF. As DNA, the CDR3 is TGTGCCATCGCCCCGAGACAAGAGACCCAGTACTTC.

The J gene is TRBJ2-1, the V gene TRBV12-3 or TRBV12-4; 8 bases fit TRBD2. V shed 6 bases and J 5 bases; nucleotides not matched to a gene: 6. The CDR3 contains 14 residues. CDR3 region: CASRDGGANNEQFF. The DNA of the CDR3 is TGTGCCAGCAGGGACGGGGGGGCAAACAATGAGCAGTTCTTC.

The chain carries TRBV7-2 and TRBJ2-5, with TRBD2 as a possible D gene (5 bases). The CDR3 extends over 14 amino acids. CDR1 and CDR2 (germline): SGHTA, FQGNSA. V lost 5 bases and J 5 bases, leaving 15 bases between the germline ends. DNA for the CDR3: TGTGCCAGCAGCCCCGGGGTAAACGGGGAGACCCAGTACTTC. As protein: CASSPGVNGETQYF.